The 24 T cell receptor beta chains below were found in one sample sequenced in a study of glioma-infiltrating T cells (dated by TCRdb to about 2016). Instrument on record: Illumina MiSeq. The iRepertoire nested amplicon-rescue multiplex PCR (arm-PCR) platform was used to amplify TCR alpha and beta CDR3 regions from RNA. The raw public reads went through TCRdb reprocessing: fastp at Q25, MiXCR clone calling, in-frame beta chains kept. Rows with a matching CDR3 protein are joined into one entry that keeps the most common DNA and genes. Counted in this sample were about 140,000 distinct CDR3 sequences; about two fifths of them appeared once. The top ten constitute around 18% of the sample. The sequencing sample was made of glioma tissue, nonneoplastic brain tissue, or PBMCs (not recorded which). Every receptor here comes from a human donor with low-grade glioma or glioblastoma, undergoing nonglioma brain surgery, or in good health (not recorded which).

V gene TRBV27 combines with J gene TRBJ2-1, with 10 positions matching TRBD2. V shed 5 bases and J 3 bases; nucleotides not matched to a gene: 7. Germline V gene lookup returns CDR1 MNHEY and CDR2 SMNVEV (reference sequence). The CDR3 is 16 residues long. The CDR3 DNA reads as TGTGCCAGCAGTAACGGGACTAGCGAATACTACAATGAGCAGTTCTTC. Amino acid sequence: CASSNGTSEYYNEQFF.

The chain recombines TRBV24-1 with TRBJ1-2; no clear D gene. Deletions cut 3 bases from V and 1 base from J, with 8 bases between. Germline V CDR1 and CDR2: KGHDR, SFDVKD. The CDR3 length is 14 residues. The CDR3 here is CATSDTQINYGYTF. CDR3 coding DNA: TGTGCCACCAGTGATACACAAATTAACTATGGCTACACCTTC.

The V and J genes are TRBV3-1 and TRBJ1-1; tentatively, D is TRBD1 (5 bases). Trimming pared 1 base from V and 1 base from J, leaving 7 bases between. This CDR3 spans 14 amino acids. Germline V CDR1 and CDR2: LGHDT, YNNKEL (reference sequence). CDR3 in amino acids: CASSQGGRNTEAFF. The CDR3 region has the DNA TGTGCCAGCAGCCAAGGGGGCAGGAACACTGAAGCTTTCTTT.

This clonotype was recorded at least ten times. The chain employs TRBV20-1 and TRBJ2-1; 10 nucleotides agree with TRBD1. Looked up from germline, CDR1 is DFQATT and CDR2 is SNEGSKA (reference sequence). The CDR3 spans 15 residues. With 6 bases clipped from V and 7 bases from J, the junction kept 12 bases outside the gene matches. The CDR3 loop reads CSAPSGTGAGNEQFF. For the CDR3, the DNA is TGCAGTGCCCCCAGCGGGACAGGGGCGGGTAATGAGCAGTTCTTC.

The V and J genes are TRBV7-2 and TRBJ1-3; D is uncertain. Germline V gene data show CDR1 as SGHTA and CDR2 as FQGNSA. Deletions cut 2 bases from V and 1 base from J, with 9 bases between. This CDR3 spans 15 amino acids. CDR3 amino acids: CASSLWESSGNTIYF. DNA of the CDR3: TGTGCCAGCAGCTTATGGGAGTCTTCTGGAAACACCATATATTTT.

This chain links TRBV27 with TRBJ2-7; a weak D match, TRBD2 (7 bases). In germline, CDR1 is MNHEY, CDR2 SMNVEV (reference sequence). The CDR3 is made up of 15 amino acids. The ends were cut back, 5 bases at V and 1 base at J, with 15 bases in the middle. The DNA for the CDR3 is TGTGCCAGCAGTGTCTACGGGGGGACATCCTACGAGCAGTACTTC. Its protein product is CASSVYGGTSYEQYF.

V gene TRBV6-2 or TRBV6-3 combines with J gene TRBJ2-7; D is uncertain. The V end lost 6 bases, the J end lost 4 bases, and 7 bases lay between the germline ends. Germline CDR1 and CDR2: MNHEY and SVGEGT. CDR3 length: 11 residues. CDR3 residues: CASRAEYEQYF. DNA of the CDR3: TGTGCCAGCAGGGCTGAATACGAGCAGTACTTC.

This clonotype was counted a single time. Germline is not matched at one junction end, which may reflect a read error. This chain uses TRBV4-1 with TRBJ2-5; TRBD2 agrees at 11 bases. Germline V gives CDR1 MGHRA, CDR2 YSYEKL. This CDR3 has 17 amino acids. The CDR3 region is CASSQDSGRAGSETQYF. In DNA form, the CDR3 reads TGCGCCAGCAGCCAAGATAGCGGGAGGGCCGGTTCGGAGACGCAGTACTTC.

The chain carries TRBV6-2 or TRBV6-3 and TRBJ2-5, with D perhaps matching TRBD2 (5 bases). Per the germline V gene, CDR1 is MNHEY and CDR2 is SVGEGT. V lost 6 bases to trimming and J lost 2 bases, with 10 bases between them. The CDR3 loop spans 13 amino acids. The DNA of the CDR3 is TGTGCCAGCAGCGACTACACACAAGAGACCCAGTACTTC. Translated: CASSDYTQETQYF.

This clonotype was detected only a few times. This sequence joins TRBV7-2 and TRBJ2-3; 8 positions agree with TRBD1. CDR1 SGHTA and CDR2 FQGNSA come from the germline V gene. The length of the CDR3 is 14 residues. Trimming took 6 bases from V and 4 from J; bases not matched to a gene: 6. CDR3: CASRSDRASDTQYF. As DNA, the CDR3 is TGTGCCAGCAGATCGGACAGGGCGTCAGATACGCAGTATTTT.

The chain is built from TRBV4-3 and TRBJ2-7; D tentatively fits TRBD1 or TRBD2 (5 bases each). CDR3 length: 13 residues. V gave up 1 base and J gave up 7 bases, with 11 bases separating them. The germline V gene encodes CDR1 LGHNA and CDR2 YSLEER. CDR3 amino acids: CASSQVMGEEQYF. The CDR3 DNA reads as TGCGCCAGCAGCCAAGTGATGGGGGAGGAGCAGTACTTC.

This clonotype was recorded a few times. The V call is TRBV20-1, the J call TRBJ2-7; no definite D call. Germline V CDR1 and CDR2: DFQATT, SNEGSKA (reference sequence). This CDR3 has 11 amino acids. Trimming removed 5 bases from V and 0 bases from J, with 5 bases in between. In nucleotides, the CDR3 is TGCAGTGCTGCCTCCTCCTACGAGCAGTACTTC. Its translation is CSAASSYEQYF.

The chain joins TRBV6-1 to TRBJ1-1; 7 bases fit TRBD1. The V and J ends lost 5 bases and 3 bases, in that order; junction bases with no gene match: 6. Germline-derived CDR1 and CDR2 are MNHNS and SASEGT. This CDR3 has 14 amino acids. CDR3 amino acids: CASSRQGGDTEAFF. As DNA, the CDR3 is TGTGCCAGCAGTCGACAAGGGGGCGACACTGAAGCTTTCTTT.

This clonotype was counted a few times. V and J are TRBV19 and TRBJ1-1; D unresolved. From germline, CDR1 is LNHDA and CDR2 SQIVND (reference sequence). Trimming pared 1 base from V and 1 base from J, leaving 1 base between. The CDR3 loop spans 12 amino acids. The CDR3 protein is CASSIGNTEAFF. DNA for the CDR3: TGTGCCAGTAGTATAGGGAACACTGAAGCTTTCTTT.

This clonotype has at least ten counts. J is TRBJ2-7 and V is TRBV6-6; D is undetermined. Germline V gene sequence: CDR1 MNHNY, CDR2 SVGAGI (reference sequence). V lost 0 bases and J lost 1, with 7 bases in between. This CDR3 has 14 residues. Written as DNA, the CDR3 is TGTGCCAGCAGTTACTCAGCTCGTTCCTACGAGCAGTACTTC. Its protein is CASSYSARSYEQYF.

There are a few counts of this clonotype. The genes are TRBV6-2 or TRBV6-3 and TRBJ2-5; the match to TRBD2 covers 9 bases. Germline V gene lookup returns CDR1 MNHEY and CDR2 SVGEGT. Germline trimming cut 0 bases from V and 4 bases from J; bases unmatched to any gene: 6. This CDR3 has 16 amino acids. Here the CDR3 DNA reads TGTGCCAGCAGTTACTCTGTTGCGGGGGGGGGAGAGACCCAGTACTTC. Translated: CASSYSVAGGGETQYF.

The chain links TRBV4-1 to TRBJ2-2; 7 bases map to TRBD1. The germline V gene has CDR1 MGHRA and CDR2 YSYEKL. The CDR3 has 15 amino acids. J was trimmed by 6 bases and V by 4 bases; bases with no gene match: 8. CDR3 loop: CASSLWGQGAGELFF. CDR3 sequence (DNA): TGCGCCAGCAGCCTCTGGGGCCAGGGGGCCGGGGAGCTGTTTTTT.

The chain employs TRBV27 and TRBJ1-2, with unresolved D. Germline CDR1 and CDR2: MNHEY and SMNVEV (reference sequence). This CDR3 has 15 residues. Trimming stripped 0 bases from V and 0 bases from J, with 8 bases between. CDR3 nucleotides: TGTGCCAGCAGTTTATCGTACAGCTCTAACTATGGCTACACCTTC. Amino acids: CASSLSYSSNYGYTF.

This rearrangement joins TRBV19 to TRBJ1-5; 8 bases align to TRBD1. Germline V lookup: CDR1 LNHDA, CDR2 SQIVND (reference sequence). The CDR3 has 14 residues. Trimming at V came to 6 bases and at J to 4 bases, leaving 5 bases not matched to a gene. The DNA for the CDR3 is TGTGCCAGTAGAGGACAGGGAGGAAATCAGCCCCAGCATTTT. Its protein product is CASRGQGGNQPQHF.

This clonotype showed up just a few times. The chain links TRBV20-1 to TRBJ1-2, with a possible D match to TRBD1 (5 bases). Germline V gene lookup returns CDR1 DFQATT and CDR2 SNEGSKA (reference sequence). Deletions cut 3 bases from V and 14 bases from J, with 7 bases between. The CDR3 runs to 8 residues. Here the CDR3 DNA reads TGCAGTGCTAGGGGGGAGACCTTC. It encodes CSARGETF.

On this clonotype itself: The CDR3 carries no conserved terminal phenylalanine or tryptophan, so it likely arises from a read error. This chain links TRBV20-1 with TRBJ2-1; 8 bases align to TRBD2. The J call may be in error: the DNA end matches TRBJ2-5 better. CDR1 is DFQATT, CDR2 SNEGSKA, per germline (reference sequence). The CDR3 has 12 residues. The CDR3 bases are TGCAGTGCGCCGGGGACTAGTGATACCCAGTACTCC. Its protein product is CSAPGTSDTQYS.

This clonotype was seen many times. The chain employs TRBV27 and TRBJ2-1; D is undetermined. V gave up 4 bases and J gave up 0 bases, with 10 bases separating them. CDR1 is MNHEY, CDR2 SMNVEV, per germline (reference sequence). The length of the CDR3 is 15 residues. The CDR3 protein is CASSSQRSSYNEQFF. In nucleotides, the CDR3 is TGTGCCAGCAGTTCACAGAGGAGCTCCTACAATGAGCAGTTCTTC.

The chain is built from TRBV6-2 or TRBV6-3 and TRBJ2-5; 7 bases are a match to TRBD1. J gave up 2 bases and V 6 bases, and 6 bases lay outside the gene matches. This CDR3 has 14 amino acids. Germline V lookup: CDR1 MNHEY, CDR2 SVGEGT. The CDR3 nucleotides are TGTGCCAGCAGCATGCCGGGACAGCAAGAGACCCAGTACTTC. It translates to CASSMPGQQETQYF.

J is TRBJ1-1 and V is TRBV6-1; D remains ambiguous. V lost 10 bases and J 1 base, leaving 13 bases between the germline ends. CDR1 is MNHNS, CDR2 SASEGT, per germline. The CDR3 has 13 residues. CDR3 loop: CAITMSENTEAFF. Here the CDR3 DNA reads TGTGCCATCACAATGTCAGAGAACACTGAAGCTTTCTTT.